The clone carrying this TCR beta chain was recorded at least ten times. Its antigen is undetermined. Total RNA was isolated from each sample in quantities of at least 6 micrograms. This sample is drawn from a study of blood T cells in healthy people across ages. V dropped 2 bases and J dropped 7 bases, with 8 bases sitting between them. From germline, CDR1 is MNHEY and CDR2 SMNVEV (reference sequence). This CDR3 is built from 12 residues. Sample-barcoded 5' priming and a J-beta primer mix drove a second PCR of roughly 7 to 11 cycles. TCRdb reprocessed the 5' RACE reads via MiXCR and lists one record per CDR3 protein. The table lists hundreds of thousands of distinct CDR3 sequences, 40% to 65% of them singletons. Whole-study findings and limits: The recorded TCR beta diversity per million T cells decreased in a roughly linear manner with age.

The TCR originated in a woman older than 75 in good health. The sequencing sample was made of blood. This chain connects TRBV27 to TRBJ2-5; D is possibly TRBD2 (7 bases). This CDR3 reads CASSLRGGTQYF. CDR3 coding DNA: TGTGCCAGCAGTTTAAGGGGGGGGACCCAGTACTTC.